Following are 25 T cell receptor beta chains from one sample sequenced in a study of cytomegalovirus exposure and HLA in healthy donors. The PCR made use of 60 Vbeta and 13 Jbeta primers. The assay was immunoSEQ multiplex PCR, and TCRdb's table has in-frame clones only and misses some. The sample lists over 130,000 clones; around four fifths were seen once. Sequencing was performed on PBMCs. The receptor set was obtained from a man aged 25 to 40 in good health and CMV-seropositive.

This chain links TRBV7-2 with TRBJ2-5, with TRBD2 matching over 10 bases. CDR3 length: 15 amino acids. V lost 4 bases to trimming and J lost 5 bases; unmatched junction nucleotides: 7. CDR1 and CDR2 from the germline V gene are SGHTA and FQGNSA. The CDR3 loop reads CASSSPAAGGETQYF. The CDR3 bases are TGTGCCAGCAGCTCGCCCGCAGCGGGAGGGGAGACCCAGTACTTC.

This clone was counted only a few times. The V and J genes are TRBV6-5 and TRBJ2-5; tentative D call: TRBD2 (6 bases). Trimming removed 7 bases from V and 4 bases from J, with 16 bases in between. Germline values: CDR1 MNHEY, CDR2 SVGAGI. This CDR3 is 14 amino acids long. The CDR3, as DNA: TGTGCCAGCACCGCAGGGCTCGGGGGAGAGACCCAGTACTTC. Translated: CASTAGLGGETQYF.

The chain is built from TRBV27 and TRBJ1-5; TRBD1 might be the D (6 bases). The CDR3 is 14 residues long. Per the germline V gene, CDR1 is MNHEY and CDR2 is SMNVEV (reference sequence). Trimming removed 5 bases at V and 7 bases at J, with 15 bases between. The CDR3 nucleotides read TGTGCCAGCAGTCCTACAGGGAGTAGGCAGCCCCAGCATTTT. This translates into CASSPTGSRQPQHF.

There are a few counts of this clone. The CDR3 protein is CASSLREQRDKFF. Written as DNA, the CDR3 is TGTGCCAGCAGCTTACGAGAACAGCGGGATAAGTTCTTC. The chain is built from TRBV5-6 and TRBJ2-1; TRBD2 matches 7 bases. The CDR3 is made up of 13 amino acids. J was trimmed by 14 bases and V by 2 bases; bases with no gene match: 10. CDR1 is SGHDT, CDR2 YYEEEE, per germline. Full variable domain (missing parts from reference TRBV5-6 and TRBJ2-1): DAGVTQSPTHLIKTRGQQVTLRCSPKSGHDTVSWYQQALGQGPQFIFQYYEEEERQRGNFPDRFSGHQFPNYSSELNVNALLLGDSALYLCASSLREQRDKFFGPGTRLTVL.

V and J are TRBV14 and TRBJ2-7, with 7 bases lining up with TRBD2. Germline assignment: CDR1 SGHDN and CDR2 FVKESK. The trim removed 0 bases at V and 2 bases at J, leaving 13 bases unmatched. The CDR3 is made up of 18 amino acids. The CDR3 nucleotides read TGTGCCAGCAGCCAAGAAGAGGGCATAGCGGGTACCACCTACGAGCAGTACTTC. Translation: CASSQEEGIAGTTYEQYF.

This clone has only one observation. This chain links TRBV15 with TRBJ1-1; D not certain. CDR3 length: 13 amino acids. Looked up from germline, CDR1 is LNHNV and CDR2 is YYDKDF (reference sequence). Trimming cost V 0 bases and J 11 bases, with 13 bases left between them. CDR3 sequence: CATSREAQRGAFF. The CDR3 coding sequence is TGTGCCACCAGCAGAGAAGCCCAGCGAGGGGCTTTCTTT.

This clone was picked up a small number of times. J is TRBJ2-7 and V is TRBV5-4; 10 bases are a match to TRBD1. CDR1 and CDR2 (germline): SGHNT, YYREEE (reference sequence). The junction had 3 bases not matched to a gene; V was cut back by 0 bases and J by 3 bases. CDR3 length equals 15 residues. This chain's CDR3 is CASSLGQGAFYEQYF. The CDR3 region has the DNA TGTGCCAGCAGCTTGGGACAGGGGGCTTTCTACGAGCAGTACTTC.

This chain connects TRBV30 to TRBJ2-7; D remains ambiguous. The germline gives CDR1 GTSNPN, CDR2 SVGIG (reference sequence). V was clipped by 0 bases and J by 7 bases, with 10 bases between them. The CDR3 runs to 12 residues. The CDR3 DNA reads as TGTGCCTGGAGTGTACCCCGGTGGGAGCAGTACTTC. Protein: CAWSVPRWEQYF.

The chain links TRBV5-1 to TRBJ1-4, with a possible D match to TRBD1 (6 bases). CDR3 length: 14 amino acids. Deletions cut 4 bases from V and 7 bases from J, with 14 bases between. Germline loops: CDR1 SGHRS, CDR2 YFSETQ. CDR3 residues: CASSGSTGGEKLFF. CDR3 coding DNA: TGCGCCAGCAGCGGGTCGACAGGAGGTGAAAAACTGTTTTTT.

This chain joins TRBV5-5 and TRBJ2-7; 8 bases match TRBD1. Germline assignment: CDR1 SGHKS and CDR2 YYEKEE (reference sequence). The CDR3 contains 16 residues. V was pared by 0 bases and J by 3 bases, with 8 bases of the junction left unmatched. DNA for the CDR3: TGTGCCAGCAGCTTGGGTGGGACAGGTTTTGACTACGAGCAGTACTTC. It codes for CASSLGGTGFDYEQYF.

V usage is TRBV27 and J usage is TRBJ2-5; 8 nucleotides match TRBD1. V trimming: 4 bases; J trimming: 1 base; junction bases outside the gene matches: 8. CDR1 is MNHEY, CDR2 SMNVEV, per germline (reference sequence). There are 16 residues in the CDR3. Written as DNA, the CDR3 is TGTGCCAGCAGTTCCCCTCCAGGGGGCCCCCAAGAGACCCAGTACTTC. It translates to CASSSPPGGPQETQYF.

CDR3 nucleotide sequence: TGTGCCAGAAGCTTAGATCCCAGGGACAATCAGCCCCAGCATTTT. Translation: CARSLDPRDNQPQHF. The chain couples TRBV7-5 to TRBJ1-5; the table names TRBD1, a call not compared with the DNA. TRBV7-5 is a pseudogene segment. The CDR3 length is 15 residues.

This chain uses TRBV10-3 with TRBJ2-5; TRBD2 agrees at 8 bases. Germline CDR1 ENHRY, CDR2 SYGVKD. Losses at the gene ends were 2 bases for V and 4 bases for J; bases not matched to a gene: 6. The CDR3 spans 15 residues. The CDR3 region is CAISETSGGGETQYF. The CDR3 DNA is TGTGCCATCAGTGAGACTAGCGGTGGGGGAGAGACCCAGTACTTC.

CDR3 nucleotide sequence: TGTGCCAGCAGTGAACGGGAGGGGAGCACTGAAGCTTTCTTT. Amino acid sequence: CASSEREGSTEAFF. The chain recombines TRBV6-1 with TRBJ1-1; tentatively, D is TRBD1 (5 bases). The germline V gene encodes CDR1 MNHNS and CDR2 SASEGT. The CDR3 sequence is 14 residues long. V was cut by 2 bases and J by 4 bases, with 11 bases left in between.

This clone was found a few times. This chain connects TRBV7-9 to TRBJ2-3, with D maybe TRBD2 (5 bases). This CDR3 region has 13 residues. V lost 4 bases and J 8 bases, leaving 13 bases between the germline ends. Germline CDR1 reads SEHNR; CDR2 reads FQNEAQ (reference sequence). The CDR3 spells CASSSGGSTTQYF. The CDR3 region has the DNA TGTGCCAGCAGCTCCGGAGGTAGTACTACGCAGTATTTT.

V is TRBV18 and J is TRBJ2-1; TRBD2 aligns across 10 bases. The germline V gene has CDR1 KGHSH and CDR2 LQKENI. The CDR3 consists of 17 residues. Trimming at V came to 1 base and at J to 5 bases, leaving 8 bases not matched to a gene. CDR3 region: CASSPLGLAGEHNEQFF. The CDR3 DNA follows: TGTGCCAGCTCACCACTGGGCCTAGCGGGGGAGCACAATGAGCAGTTCTTC.

The chain joins TRBV6-5 to TRBJ2-5, with TRBD1 matching 7 bases. Germline CDR1 MNHEY, CDR2 SVGAGI. Unmatched junction bases numbered 10, after V lost 5 bases and J lost 4 bases. The length of the CDR3 is 15 residues. The CDR3: CASSPPPTGAETQYF. CDR3 bases: TGTGCCAGCAGTCCACCCCCCACAGGGGCAGAGACCCAGTACTTC.

At least ten counts were recorded for this clone. The chain couples TRBV10-3 to TRBJ1-1; D call uncertain. Trimming took off 0 bases at V and 3 bases at J, with 14 bases between the two ends. CDR3 length: 16 residues. The V gene's germline CDR1 is ENHRY and CDR2 SYGVKD. CDR3 in DNA: TGTGCCATCAGTGAGTCGGGAATGGGGAGGGACACTGAAGCTTTCTTT. Its translation is CAISESGMGRDTEAFF.

The chain recombines TRBV7-9 with TRBJ2-5, with no clear D. V was shortened by 5 bases and J by 4 bases, with 11 bases between the two germline ends. The germline gives CDR1 SEHNR, CDR2 FQNEAQ (reference sequence). CDR3 length: 13 residues. The CDR3 spells CASSGDLGETQYF. For the CDR3, the DNA is TGTGCCAGCAGCGGAGACTTGGGAGAGACCCAGTACTTC.

The chain recombines TRBV30 with TRBJ1-3, with D unclear. The V gene lost 3 bases and the J gene lost 2 bases, with 11 bases spanning the gap. This CDR3 comprises 14 residues. Germline V lookup: CDR1 GTSNPN, CDR2 SVGIG (reference sequence). This chain's CDR3 is CAWSPGQAGNTIYF. The CDR3 nucleotides read TGTGCCTGGAGCCCCGGCCAGGCTGGAAACACCATATATTTT.

In its sample, this clone was seen once. The chain couples TRBV5-1 to TRBJ1-6, with D possibly matching TRBD1 (5 bases). Germline CDR1 SGHRS, CDR2 YFSETQ. The CDR3 has 15 amino acids. Trimming took off 0 bases at V and 5 bases at J, with 9 bases between the two ends. CDR3 amino acids: CASSLVGRDNSPLHF. The CDR3 region has the DNA TGCGCCAGCAGCTTGGTCGGCAGGGATAATTCACCCCTCCACTTT. The variable domain in full, completed from reference TRBV5-1 and TRBJ1-6, reads KAGVTQTPRYLIKTRGQQVTLSCSPISGHRSVSWYQQTPGQGLQFLFEYFSETQRNKGNFPGRFSGRQFSNSRSEMNVSTLELGDSALYLCASSLVGRDNSPLHFGNGTRLTVT.

J is TRBJ2-1 and V is TRBV27; perhaps TRBD2 as D (5 bases). Looked up from germline, CDR1 is MNHEY and CDR2 is SMNVEV (reference sequence). V was shortened by 3 bases and J by 12 bases, with 12 bases between the two germline ends. CDR3 length equals 12 residues. CDR3 bases: TGTGCCAGCAGTTTTCCGGGGTTAGGGCAGTTCTTC. As protein: CASSFPGLGQFF.

The CDR3 nucleotides read TGTGCCAGCAGCTTTTGGACAGGGGGCGAGGAGACCCAGTACTTC. This encodes CASSFWTGGEETQYF. The rearrangement links TRBV5-4 to TRBJ2-5; 11 bases map to TRBD1. CDR1 and CDR2 from the germline V gene are SGHNT and YYREEE (reference sequence). Trimming cost V 2 bases and J 5 bases; bases outside gene matches: 5. The CDR3 extends over 15 amino acids.

J is TRBJ2-3 and V is TRBV6-5; D is uncertain. Trimming removed 6 bases at V and 10 bases at J, with 11 bases between. The CDR3 length is 11 residues. Germline V lookup: CDR1 MNHEY, CDR2 SVGAGI. This CDR3 is CASRKITAQYF. In nucleotides, the CDR3 is TGTGCCAGCAGGAAGATTACGGCGCAGTATTTT.

This sequence joins TRBV19 and TRBJ2-7, with TRBD2 matching 9 bases. Per germline, CDR1 LNHDA and CDR2 SQIVND (reference sequence). The V and J ends lost 1 base and 2 bases, in that order; junction bases with no gene match: 3. CDR3 length: 15 amino acids. The CDR3 DNA is TGTGCCAGTAGTATAGGGCTAGCGGGGACCTACGAGCAGTACTTC. Translated: CASSIGLAGTYEQYF.